Listed below are T cell receptor beta chains from one sample, sequenced in a study of T cell repertoires in cytomegalovirus infection. TCRdb called the reads again in MiXCR, with one record for every CDR3 protein. The sample carries 250,000 or so distinct CDR3 sequences, approximately 17% recorded once. Sequences were obtained from CD8+ T cells from PBMCs. The receptors stem from a human donor in good health (CMV status not recorded). Some clones in this sample may be carry-over from other donors' samples. The conserved cysteine and the conserved F or W are not part of the CDR3 here. Fields, in order: V gene, J gene, clone size, CDR3 protein. Part of the rows lack a size; the others show once, few, many or a class for expanded clones.

V gene: TRBV20-1
J gene: TRBJ1-1
clone size: -
CDR3 protein: SARDFQGSIAEAF

V gene: TRBV7-9
J gene: TRBJ2-7
clone size: -
CDR3 protein: ASSPRQGDPYEQY

V gene: TRBV5-6
J gene: TRBJ2-7
clone size: few
CDR3 protein: ASSPRGNNYEQY

V gene: TRBV6-2/TRBV6-3
J gene: TRBJ2-7
clone size: once
CDR3 protein: ASSFGNLAGKTYEQY

V gene: TRBV6-5
J gene: TRBJ2-4
clone size: few
CDR3 protein: ASSYSSSGGIQY

V gene: TRBV28
J gene: TRBJ2-7
clone size: few
CDR3 protein: ASSSRAAYEQY

V gene: TRBV29-1
J gene: TRBJ2-1
clone size: few
CDR3 protein: SVEYTSGGAVYNEQF

V gene: TRBV5-6
J gene: TRBJ2-7
clone size: few
CDR3 protein: ASSLDRPYEQY

V gene: TRBV4-1
J gene: TRBJ2-7
clone size: -
CDR3 protein: ASSQDSGQYYEQY

V gene: TRBV28
J gene: TRBJ2-3
clone size: -
CDR3 protein: ASSPGERLAGGQDTQY

V gene: TRBV4-1
J gene: TRBJ1-1
clone size: many
CDR3 protein: ASSQGGGNTEAF

V gene: TRBV7-6
J gene: TRBJ2-7
clone size: many
CDR3 protein: ASSRTGGAGEQY

V gene: TRBV28
J gene: TRBJ2-7
clone size: many
CDR3 protein: ASSLSVSRRDSLGQGNYEQY

V gene: TRBV5-6
J gene: TRBJ1-1
clone size: -
CDR3 protein: ASSFMGVNTEAF

V gene: TRBV7-6
J gene: TRBJ1-2
clone size: -
CDR3 protein: ASSLVGRDGYT

V gene: TRBV14
J gene: TRBJ2-2
clone size: many
CDR3 protein: ASSQELYTGELF

V gene: TRBV6-5
J gene: TRBJ2-1
clone size: few
CDR3 protein: ASSRGTSGGYNEQF

V gene: TRBV10-3
J gene: TRBJ2-1
clone size: many
CDR3 protein: AISPGDNEQF

V gene: TRBV6-2/TRBV6-3
J gene: TRBJ1-1
clone size: -
CDR3 protein: ASRKGQGANTEAF

V gene: TRBV7-2
J gene: TRBJ1-4
clone size: few
CDR3 protein: ASSLGASTNEKLF

V gene: TRBV27
J gene: TRBJ2-7
clone size: -
CDR3 protein: ASSSGLTNEQY

V gene: TRBV27
J gene: TRBJ1-5
clone size: few
CDR3 protein: ASRPGTGGVWVQPQH

V gene: TRBV7-6
J gene: TRBJ2-1
clone size: many
CDR3 protein: ASSDSGGYNEQF

V gene: TRBV4-1
J gene: TRBJ2-3
clone size: many
CDR3 protein: ASSLQAPTDTSTDTQY

V gene: TRBV7-2
J gene: TRBJ2-7
clone size: many
CDR3 protein: ASSLVWGLDYEQY

V gene: TRBV28
J gene: TRBJ2-5
clone size: -
CDR3 protein: ASSFGLEQETQY

V gene: TRBV2
J gene: TRBJ1-2
clone size: -
CDR3 protein: ASTIGVDRVYGYT

V gene: TRBV2
J gene: TRBJ2-7
clone size: many
CDR3 protein: ASSEAPQGAYEQY

V gene: TRBV15
J gene: TRBJ1-4
clone size: many
CDR3 protein: ATSRVLGATNEKLF

V gene: TRBV20-1
J gene: TRBJ2-7
clone size: -
CDR3 protein: SASNREFYEQY

V gene: TRBV12-3/TRBV12-4
J gene: TRBJ2-7
clone size: -
CDR3 protein: ASSLGTSGVSSYEQY

V gene: TRBV29-1
J gene: TRBJ2-5
clone size: few
CDR3 protein: SVEDRVPSGGVRETQY

V gene: TRBV5-1
J gene: TRBJ1-2
clone size: few
CDR3 protein: ASSPYWTGGVVNYGYT

V gene: TRBV20-1
J gene: TRBJ2-1
clone size: -
CDR3 protein: SARRGRGSYNEQF

V gene: TRBV20-1
J gene: TRBJ2-7
clone size: few
CDR3 protein: SADSDGNYEQY

V gene: TRBV7-8
J gene: TRBJ2-2
clone size: many
CDR3 protein: ASSLGTTNTGELF

V gene: TRBV3-1
J gene: TRBJ1-2
clone size: -
CDR3 protein: ASSQQGDLYGYT

V gene: TRBV7-9
J gene: TRBJ1-2
clone size: few
CDR3 protein: ASSFGQVNYGYT

V gene: TRBV4-1
J gene: TRBJ1-5
clone size: few
CDR3 protein: ASSQGGARDFDQPQH

V gene: TRBV2
J gene: TRBJ1-1
clone size: many
CDR3 protein: ASSAGQGETEAF

V gene: TRBV12-3/TRBV12-4
J gene: TRBJ2-7
clone size: few
CDR3 protein: ASSLDSSPTYEQY

V gene: TRBV12-3/TRBV12-4
J gene: TRBJ2-7
clone size: many
CDR3 protein: ASSDPGTSGYEQY

V gene: TRBV7-6
J gene: TRBJ1-1
clone size: many
CDR3 protein: ASSPGTEVEAF

V gene: TRBV4-1
J gene: TRBJ1-4
clone size: few
CDR3 protein: ASSQEQINEKLF

V gene: TRBV11-2
J gene: TRBJ1-1
clone size: many
CDR3 protein: ASSSRDNFMNTEAF

V gene: TRBV28
J gene: TRBJ1-5
clone size: few
CDR3 protein: ASSLDSGFNQPQH

V gene: TRBV29-1
J gene: TRBJ1-2
clone size: -
CDR3 protein: SVDGDT

V gene: TRBV28
J gene: TRBJ1-5
clone size: -
CDR3 protein: ASSEQGAGNQPQH

V gene: TRBV29-1
J gene: TRBJ2-3
clone size: -
CDR3 protein: SVDRTGRNTDTQY

V gene: TRBV7-9
J gene: TRBJ2-7
clone size: -
CDR3 protein: ASTPDSSYEQY

V gene: TRBV7-2
J gene: TRBJ1-6
clone size: many
CDR3 protein: ASRFNFGDSPLH